The 5 T cell receptor beta chains presented below share a single source sample, sequenced in a study of blood T cell repertoires in COVID-19. TCRdb keeps only in-frame clones here, not all; method: immunoSEQ multiplex PCR. The data contain about 170,000 clones, 84% of them seen just once; the ten biggest clones take up roughly 2.5%. Sequencing used peripheral blood. Receptor source: a woman of 80 years or more with COVID-19, enrolled during active disease.

The genes are TRBV28 and TRBJ1-5; tentatively, D is TRBD1 (6 bases). Germline values: CDR1 MDHEN, CDR2 SYDVKM. CDR3 length equals 17 residues. Between the trimmed V and J ends, which lost 2 bases and 0 bases, there was a span of 14 bases. The CDR3 DNA sequence: TGTGCCAGCAGTTTAAGGCAGGCAGGGGATAGCAATCAGCCCCAGCATTTT. Its translation: CASSLRQAGDSNQPQHF. Combining the CDR3 with reference TRBV28 and TRBJ1-5 gives the whole variable domain DVKVTQSSRYLVKRTGEKVFLECVQDMDHENMFWYRQDPGLGLRLIYFSYDVKMKEKGDIPEGYSVSREKKERFSLILESASTNQTSMYLCASSLRQAGDSNQPQHFGDGTRLSIL.

V and J are TRBV2 and TRBJ2-2; a possible D gene is TRBD2 (5 bases). In germline, CDR1 is SNHLY, CDR2 FYNNEI. The CDR3 length is 15 residues. V dropped 4 bases and J dropped 1 base, with 10 bases sitting between them. In DNA, the CDR3 is TGTGCCAGCAGTGGCGTCAGCGGGAACACCGGGGAGCTGTTTTTT. Amino acids: CASSGVSGNTGELFF. The variable domain in full, with the rest retrieved from reference TRBV2 and TRBJ2-2, is EPEVTQTPSHQVTQMGQEVILRCVPISNHLYFYWYRQILGQKVEFLVSFYNNEISEKSEIFDDQFSVERPDGSNFTLKIRSTKLEDSAMYFCASSGVSGNTGELFFGEGSRLTVL.

V usage is TRBV5-4 and J usage is TRBJ2-1; 7 positions match TRBD2. Trimming took 2 bases from V and 7 from J; bases not matched to a gene: 9. The germline gives CDR1 SGHNT, CDR2 YYREEE (reference sequence). The CDR3 spans 15 residues. In nucleotides, the CDR3 is TGTGCCAGCAGCTTCGTGGCGGGAGAGGGGAATGAGCAGTTCTTC. Amino acid sequence: CASSFVAGEGNEQFF.

This clone was recorded once. The chain combines TRBV2 with TRBJ2-1, with 12 bases identical to TRBD2. The junction had 3 bases not matched to a gene; V was cut back by 4 bases and J by 8 bases. The V gene's germline CDR1 is SNHLY and CDR2 FYNNEI. CDR3 size: 14 residues. The CDR3 here is CASSVASGRDEQFF. As DNA, the CDR3 is TGTGCCAGCAGTGTTGCTAGCGGGAGGGATGAGCAGTTCTTC.

This clone was observed a few times. The chain couples TRBV21-1 to TRBJ1-2; the DNA was not compared with TRBD1, the D call given in the table. TRBV21-1 is a pseudogene. This CDR3 has 15 amino acids. CDR3 DNA sequence: TGTGCCAGCAGCAAAGAACACAGAGTAAACTATGGCTACACCTTC. It translates to CASSKEHRVNYGYTF.